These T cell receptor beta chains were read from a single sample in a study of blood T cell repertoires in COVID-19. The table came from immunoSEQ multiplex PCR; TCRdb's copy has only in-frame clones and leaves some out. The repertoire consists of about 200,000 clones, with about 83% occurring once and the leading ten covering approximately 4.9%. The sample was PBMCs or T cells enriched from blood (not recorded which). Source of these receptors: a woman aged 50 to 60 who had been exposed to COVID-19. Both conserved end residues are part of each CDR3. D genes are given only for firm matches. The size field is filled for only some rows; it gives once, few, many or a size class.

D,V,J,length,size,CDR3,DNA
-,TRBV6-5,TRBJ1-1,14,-,CASSLGLYNTEAFF,TGTGCCAGCAGCCTCGGTCTGTACAACACTGAAGCTTTCTTT
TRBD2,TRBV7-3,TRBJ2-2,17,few,CASSLTASGGYTGELFF,TGTGCCAGCAGCTTAACGGCTAGCGGGGGTTACACCGGGGAGCTGTTTTTT
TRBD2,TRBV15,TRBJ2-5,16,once,CATSTSLAGAQETQYF,TGTGCCACCAGCACATCACTAGCGGGGGCCCAAGAGACCCAGTACTTC
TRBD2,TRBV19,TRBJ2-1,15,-,CASSTSGGAVGEQFF,TGTGCCAGTAGTACAAGCGGGGGGGCGGTGGGTGAGCAGTTCTTC
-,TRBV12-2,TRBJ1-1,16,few,CASRSPGKMLDTEAFF,TGTGCAAGTCGCTCTCCCGGGAAAATGCTGGACACTGAAGCTTTCTTT
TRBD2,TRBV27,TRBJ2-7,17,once,CASSLSPQRGPSYEQYF,TGTGCCAGCAGTTTATCCCCCCAGCGGGGGCCCTCCTACGAGCAGTACTTC
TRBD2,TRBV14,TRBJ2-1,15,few,CASSQLAGSYNEQFF,TGTGCCAGCAGTCAACTAGCGGGGTCCTACAATGAGCAGTTCTTC
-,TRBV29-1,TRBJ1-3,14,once,CSVEDGLSGNTIYF,TGCAGCGTTGAAGACGGACTCTCTGGAAACACCATATATTTT
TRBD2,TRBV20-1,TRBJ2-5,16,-,CSASGIAGGLEETQYF,TGCAGTGCTAGTGGCATAGCGGGGGGGCTGGAAGAGACCCAGTACTTC
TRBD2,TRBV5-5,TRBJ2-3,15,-,CASSLREGDTDTQYF,TGTGCCAGCAGCTTGCGGGAGGGGGACACAGATACGCAGTATTTT
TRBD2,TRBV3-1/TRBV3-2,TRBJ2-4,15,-,CASSLRLAGENIQYF,TGTGCCAGCAGCCTAAGACTAGCGGGCGAAAACATTCAGTACTTC
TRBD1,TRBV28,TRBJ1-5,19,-,CASSLPGQGIFLGNQPQHF,TGTGCCAGCAGTTTACCGGGACAGGGGATATTCCTGGGCAATCAGCCCCAGCATTTT
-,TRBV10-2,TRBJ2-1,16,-,CASSELGGPLYNEQFF,TGCGCCAGCAGTGAGTTGGGGGGACCCTTATACAATGAGCAGTTCTTC
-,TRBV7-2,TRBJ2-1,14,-,CASSMLRGRNEQFF,TGTGCCAGCAGCATGCTCAGGGGTAGGAATGAGCAGTTCTTC
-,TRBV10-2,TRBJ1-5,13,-,CASSTGGNQPQHF,TGCGCCAGCAGTACCGGGGGAAATCAGCCCCAGCATTTT
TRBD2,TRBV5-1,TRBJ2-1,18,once,CASSLGLAGVSSYNEQFF,TGCGCCAGCAGCCTGGGACTAGCGGGGGTGAGCTCCTACAATGAGCAGTTCTTC
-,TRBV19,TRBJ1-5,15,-,CASTKSRASNQPQHF,TGTGCCAGTACCAAATCGAGGGCTAGCAATCAGCCCCAGCATTTT
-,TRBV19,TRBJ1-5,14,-,CASSIDRGGQPQHF,TGTGCCAGTAGTATAGACAGGGGTGGCCAGCCCCAGCATTTT
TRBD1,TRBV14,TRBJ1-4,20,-,CASSLRTGTTLRSTNEKLFF,TGTGCCAGCAGCCTCAGGACAGGGACTACTCTTCGCTCAACTAATGAAAAACTGTTTTTT
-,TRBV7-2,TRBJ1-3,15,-,CASSSDRRSGNTIYF,TGTGCCAGCAGCTCCGACAGACGCTCTGGAAACACCATATATTTT
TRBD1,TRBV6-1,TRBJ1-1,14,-,CASSGDRASTEAFF,TGTGCCAGCAGTGGGGACAGAGCCAGCACTGAAGCTTTCTTT
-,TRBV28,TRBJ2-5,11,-,CATTPLETQYF,TGTGCCACCACACCCTTAGAGACCCAGTACTTC
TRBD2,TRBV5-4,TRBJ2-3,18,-,CASSGGLAGAGFTDTQYF,TGTGCCAGCAGCGGGGGACTAGCGGGGGCCGGCTTCACAGATACGCAGTATTTT
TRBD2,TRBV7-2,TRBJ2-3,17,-,CASSLGVRGAQTDTQYF,TGTGCCAGCAGCTTAGGAGTGCGGGGGGCGCAGACAGATACGCAGTATTTT
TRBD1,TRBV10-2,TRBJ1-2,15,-,CASSDRDRGNYGYTF,TGCGCCAGCAGTGATCGGGACAGGGGGAACTATGGCTACACCTTC
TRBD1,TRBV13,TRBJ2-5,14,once,CASSRRTGEETQYF,TGTGCCAGCAGCCGCCGGACAGGGGAAGAGACCCAGTACTTC
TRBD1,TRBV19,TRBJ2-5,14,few,CASSLNTGGETQYF,TGTGCCAGTAGTCTAAATACAGGGGGCGAGACCCAGTACTTC
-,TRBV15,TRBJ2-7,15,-,CATSSGGGFSYEQYF,TGTGCCACCAGCAGTGGGGGCGGATTCTCCTACGAGCAGTACTTC
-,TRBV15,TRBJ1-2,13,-,CATSRGDMPGYTF,TGTGCCACCAGCAGAGGGGACATGCCCGGCTACACCTTC
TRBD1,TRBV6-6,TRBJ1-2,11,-,CASSYRGQVDF,TGTGCCAGCAGTTACCGCGGACAGGTTGACTTC
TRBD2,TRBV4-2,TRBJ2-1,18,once,CASTEHTTGTSDYNEQFF,TGTGCCAGCACCGAACACACGACCGGGACTAGCGACTACAATGAGCAGTTCTTC
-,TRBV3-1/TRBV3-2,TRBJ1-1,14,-,CASSRNRENTEAFF,TGTGCCAGCAGCCGGAACCGGGAGAACACTGAAGCTTTCTTT